This T cell receptor (beta chain) was sequenced for a study of blood T cells in healthy people across ages. Study-level results: Fewer expanded clones and more diversity marked long-lived versus aged donors. Any conclusive comparison of naive versus antigen-experienced cells was prevented by using unsorted PBMCs.

Through a sample-barcoded 5' primer and a J-beta primer mix, a second PCR was run for roughly 6 to 11 cycles. With 12 random nucleotides, a template-switch adaptor tagged each individual cDNA molecule. Sequencing yielded, for each sample, at least 3 million paired-end reads carrying CDR3. TCRdb reanalysed the 5' RACE reads using MiXCR and keeps one entry per CDR3 protein. Of hundreds of thousands of distinct CDR3 sequences in the sample, more than 25% were seen once. Ten or more counts support this clonotype. Antigen: not known. Germline CDR1 is SGHTA and CDR2 is FQGNSA. V gave up 4 bases and J gave up 9 bases; unmatched junction bases: 15. The CDR3 sequence is 16 residues long.

Sequenced material: blood. The gene calls are TRBV7-2 and TRBJ2-3; TRBD2 matches at 8 bases. The origin of this receptor is a woman of 80 years or more in good health. CDR3 protein: CASSSQTAGVQITQYF. CDR3 DNA sequence: TGTGCCAGCAGCTCCCAAACAGCGGGGGTCCAGATCACGCAGTATTTT.